This TCR beta chain was observed in a study of OX40 agonist ivuxolimab in advanced cancers. General study findings and limits: More expanded clones were found, on average, in CD8+ than in CD4+ T cells.

Sequencing used immunoSEQ multiplex PCR; TCRdb keeps in-frame clones, though not all of them. The sample has about 59,000 clones, 75% to 90% seen once; the top ten hold approximately 0.41%. V was trimmed by 0 bases and J by 1 base, leaving 7 bases between them. This CDR3 has 15 amino acids. CDR1 SGHRS and CDR2 YFSETQ come from the germline V gene. Of note for this clone: The antigen is undetermined.

Sequencing used CD4+ or CD8+ T cells sorted from blood, obtained in a trial of the OX40 agonist ivuxolimab. The chain combines TRBV5-1 with TRBJ2-2; D may be TRBD2 (5 bases). The TCR comes from an adult with an advanced solid tumor such as melanoma, head and neck, liver or kidney cancer. The CDR3 region has the DNA TGCGCCAGCAGCTTGGGGAGCGGGAACACCGGGGAGCTGTTTTTT. Residues: CASSLGSGNTGELFF. Full variable domain (outside the CDR3, taken from reference TRBV5-1 and TRBJ2-2): KAGVTQTPRYLIKTRGQQVTLSCSPISGHRSVSWYQQTPGQGLQFLFEYFSETQRNKGNFPGRFSGRQFSNSRSEMNVSTLELGDSALYLCASSLGSGNTGELFFGEGSRLTVL.